This T cell receptor beta chain was identified during a study of vaccination effects on CD4 cells after COVID-19. The CDR3 loop spans 14 amino acids. Sequencing in the ViraFEST assay came after antigen-specific CD4+ T cells had been expanded with viral peptide pools, which were used to stimulate PBMC. The authors isolated CD4+ T cells after 9 to 10 days of culture. Participants were vaccinated with two doses of either the BNT162b2 or mRNA-1273 vaccine. The table came from immunoSEQ multiplex PCR; TCRdb's copy has only in-frame clones and leaves some out. This sample carries more than 50,000 clones, roughly 80% of them seen once, and the ten largest clones take around 0.94%. There are many counts of this clone. The target antigen is unknown.

The specimen comprised CD4+ T cells from PBMCs cultured with HCoV-OC43 spike peptides, sampled after COVID-19 vaccination. Sample subset: HCoV-OC43 spike overlapping peptide pool stimulation. V usage is TRBV1 and J usage is TRBJ1-2. TRBV1 is an annotated pseudogene. The source of this sequence is a human donor who received a COVID-19 vaccine. In nucleotides, the CDR3 is TGCACCAGCGCCCCTGGGGAATACAACTATGGCTACACCTTC. Translating gives CTSAPGEYNYGYTF.